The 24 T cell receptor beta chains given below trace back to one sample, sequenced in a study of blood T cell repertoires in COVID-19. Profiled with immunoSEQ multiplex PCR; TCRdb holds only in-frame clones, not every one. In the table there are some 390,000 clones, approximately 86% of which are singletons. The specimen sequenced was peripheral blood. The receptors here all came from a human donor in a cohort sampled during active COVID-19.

CDR3 protein: CASSQGLAGGLDTQYF. The CDR3 DNA is TGTGCCAGCAGCCAGGGACTAGCGGGGGGGCTAGATACGCAGTATTTT. The genes are TRBV3-1 (or the pseudogene TRBV3-2) and TRBJ2-3; 16 positions match TRBD2. Germline V gene data show CDR1 as LGHDT and CDR2 as YNNKEL (reference sequence). After removal of 3 bases from V and 5 bases from J, the junction contained 2 bases not matched to a gene. This CDR3 has 16 amino acids.

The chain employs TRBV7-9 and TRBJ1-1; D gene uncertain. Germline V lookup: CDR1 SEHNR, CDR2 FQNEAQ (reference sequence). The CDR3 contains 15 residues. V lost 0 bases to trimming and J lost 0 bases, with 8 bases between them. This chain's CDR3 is CASSLANTMNTEAFF. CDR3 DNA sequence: TGTGCCAGCAGCTTAGCCAACACCATGAACACTGAAGCTTTCTTT.

In DNA form, the CDR3 reads TGCGCCAGCACATGGACAGGGCAGGACACCGGGGAGCTGTTTTTT. Translating gives CASTWTGQDTGELFF. The chain couples TRBV5-1 to TRBJ2-2; 8 bases are a match to TRBD1. The trim removed 6 bases at V and 3 bases at J, leaving 7 bases unmatched. The CDR3 runs to 15 residues. Germline loops: CDR1 SGHRS, CDR2 YFSETQ.

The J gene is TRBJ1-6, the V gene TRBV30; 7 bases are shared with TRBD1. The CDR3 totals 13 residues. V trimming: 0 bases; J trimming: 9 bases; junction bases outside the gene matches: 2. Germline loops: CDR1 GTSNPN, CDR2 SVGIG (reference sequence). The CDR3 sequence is CAWSVRGLSPLHF. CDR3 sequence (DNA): TGTGCCTGGAGTGTAAGGGGGCTTTCACCCCTCCACTTT.

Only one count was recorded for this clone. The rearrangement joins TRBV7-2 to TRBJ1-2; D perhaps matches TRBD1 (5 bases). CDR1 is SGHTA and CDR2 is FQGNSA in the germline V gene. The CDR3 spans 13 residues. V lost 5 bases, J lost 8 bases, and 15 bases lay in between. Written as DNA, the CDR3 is TGTGCCAGCAGCCCCCGCGGGGCGGAAGGCTACACCTTC. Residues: CASSPRGAEGYTF. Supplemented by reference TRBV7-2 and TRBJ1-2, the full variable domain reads GAGVSQSPSNKVTEKGKDVELRCDPISGHTALYWYRQSLGQGLEFLIYFQGNSAPDKSGLPSDRFSAERTGGSVSTLTIQRTQQEDSAVYLCASSPRGAEGYTFGSGTRLTVV.

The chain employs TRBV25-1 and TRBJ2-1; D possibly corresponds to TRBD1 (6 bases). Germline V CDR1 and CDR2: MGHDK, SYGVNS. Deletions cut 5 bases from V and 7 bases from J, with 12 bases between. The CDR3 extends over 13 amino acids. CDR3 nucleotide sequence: TGTGCCAGCAGTACCCGGGACATTAATGAGCAGTTCTTC. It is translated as CASSTRDINEQFF.

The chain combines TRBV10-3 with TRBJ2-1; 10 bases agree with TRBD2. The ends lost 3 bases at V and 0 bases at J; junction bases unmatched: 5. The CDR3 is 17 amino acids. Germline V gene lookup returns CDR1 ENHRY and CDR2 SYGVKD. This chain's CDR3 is CAISEQRGGGSYNEQFF. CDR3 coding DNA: TGTGCCATCAGTGAACAGCGGGGGGGCGGCTCCTACAATGAGCAGTTCTTC.

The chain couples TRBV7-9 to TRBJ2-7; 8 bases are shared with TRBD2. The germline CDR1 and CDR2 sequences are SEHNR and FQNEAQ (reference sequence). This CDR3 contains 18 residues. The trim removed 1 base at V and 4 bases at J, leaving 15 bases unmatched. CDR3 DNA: TGTGCCAGCAGCTTAGGTCGGACGAGAGCGGGAGAGGAGTACGAGCAGTACTTC. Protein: CASSLGRTRAGEEYEQYF.

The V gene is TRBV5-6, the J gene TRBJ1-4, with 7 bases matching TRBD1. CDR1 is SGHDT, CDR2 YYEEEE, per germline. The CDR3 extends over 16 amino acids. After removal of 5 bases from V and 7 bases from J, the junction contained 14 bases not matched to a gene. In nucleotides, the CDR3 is TGTGCCAGCAGTCTGAGGACGACAGGGTCGGTTGAAAAACTGTTTTTT. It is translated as CASSLRTTGSVEKLFF.

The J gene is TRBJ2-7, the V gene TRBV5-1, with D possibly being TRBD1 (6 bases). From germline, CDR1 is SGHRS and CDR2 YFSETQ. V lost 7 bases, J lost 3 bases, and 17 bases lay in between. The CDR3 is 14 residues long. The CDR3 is CASRQGLSDYEQYF. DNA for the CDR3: TGCGCCAGCCGCCAGGGGTTGTCCGACTACGAGCAGTACTTC.

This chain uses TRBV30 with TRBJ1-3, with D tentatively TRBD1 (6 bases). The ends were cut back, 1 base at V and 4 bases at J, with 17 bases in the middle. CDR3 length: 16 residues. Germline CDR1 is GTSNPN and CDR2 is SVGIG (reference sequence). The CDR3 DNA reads TGTGCCTGGAGTGCCCAACTCGGACAGATAGGAAACACCATATATTTT. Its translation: CAWSAQLGQIGNTIYF.

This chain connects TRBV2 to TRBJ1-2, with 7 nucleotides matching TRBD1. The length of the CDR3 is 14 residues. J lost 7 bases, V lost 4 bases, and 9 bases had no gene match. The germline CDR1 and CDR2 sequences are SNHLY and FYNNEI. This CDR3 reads CASSGDRGEGGYTF. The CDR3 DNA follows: TGTGCCAGCAGTGGGGACAGAGGGGAAGGTGGCTACACCTTC.

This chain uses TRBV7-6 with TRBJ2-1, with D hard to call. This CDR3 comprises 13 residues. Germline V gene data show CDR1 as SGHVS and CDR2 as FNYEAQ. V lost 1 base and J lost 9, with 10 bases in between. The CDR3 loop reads CASSLVAQAEQFF. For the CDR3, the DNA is TGTGCCAGCAGCTTAGTTGCTCAGGCTGAGCAGTTCTTC.

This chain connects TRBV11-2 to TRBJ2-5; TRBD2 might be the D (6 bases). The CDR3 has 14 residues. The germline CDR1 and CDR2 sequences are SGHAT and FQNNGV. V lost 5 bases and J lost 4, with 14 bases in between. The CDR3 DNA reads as TGTGCCAGCAGCGGGGGGTGGAAGGGAGAGACCCAGTACTTC. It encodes CASSGGWKGETQYF.

Here the CDR3 reads CASSKVLSNTGELFF. The CDR3 DNA sequence: TGTGCCAGTAGTAAGGTACTATCGAACACCGGGGAGCTGTTTTTT. This chain uses TRBV19 with TRBJ2-2; no firm D call. Trimming removed 4 bases at V and 0 bases at J, with 9 bases between. Germline loops: CDR1 LNHDA, CDR2 SQIVND (reference sequence). This CDR3 comprises 15 residues.

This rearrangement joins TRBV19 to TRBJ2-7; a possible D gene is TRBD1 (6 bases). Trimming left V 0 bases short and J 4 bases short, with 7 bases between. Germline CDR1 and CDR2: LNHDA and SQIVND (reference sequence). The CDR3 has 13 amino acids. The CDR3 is CASSIEGGYEQYF. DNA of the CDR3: TGTGCCAGTAGTATAGAAGGGGGATACGAGCAGTACTTC.

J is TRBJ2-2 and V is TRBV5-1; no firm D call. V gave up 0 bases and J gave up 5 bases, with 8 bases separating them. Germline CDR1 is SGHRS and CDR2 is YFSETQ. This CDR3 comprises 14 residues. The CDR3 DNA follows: TGCGCCAGCAGCTTGGCCCCCCCGACCGGGGAGCTGTTTTTT. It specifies CASSLAPPTGELFF.

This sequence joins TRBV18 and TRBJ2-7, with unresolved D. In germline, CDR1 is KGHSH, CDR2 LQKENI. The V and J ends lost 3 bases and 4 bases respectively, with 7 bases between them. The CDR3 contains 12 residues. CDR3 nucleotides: TGTGCCAGCTCACCGACTCAATACGAGCAGTACTTC. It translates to CASSPTQYEQYF.

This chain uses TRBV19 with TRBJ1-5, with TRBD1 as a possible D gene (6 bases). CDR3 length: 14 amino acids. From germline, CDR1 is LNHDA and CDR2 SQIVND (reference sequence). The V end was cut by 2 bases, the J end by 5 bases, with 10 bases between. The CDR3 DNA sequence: TGTGCCAGTAGTATAACAGGGATCGATCAGCCCCAGCATTTT. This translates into CASSITGIDQPQHF.

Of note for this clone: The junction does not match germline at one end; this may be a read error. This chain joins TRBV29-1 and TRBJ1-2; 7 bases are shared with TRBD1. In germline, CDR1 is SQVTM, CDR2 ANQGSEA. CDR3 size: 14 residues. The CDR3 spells CSVARTGINYGHTF. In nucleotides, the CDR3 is TGCAGCGTTGCCCGGACAGGAATAAACTATGGCCACACCTTC.

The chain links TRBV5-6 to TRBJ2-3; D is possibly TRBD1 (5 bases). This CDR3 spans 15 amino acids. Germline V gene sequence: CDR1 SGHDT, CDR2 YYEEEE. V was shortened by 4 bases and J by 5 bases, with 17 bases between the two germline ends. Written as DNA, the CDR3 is TGTGCCAGCAGCCAAGCATGGGGCCTTCAAGATACGCAGTATTTT. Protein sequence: CASSQAWGLQDTQYF.

CDR3 sequence: CASSRQGTYGYTF. In DNA form, the CDR3 reads TGTGCCAGCAGTCGACAGGGGACTTATGGCTACACCTTC. This rearrangement joins TRBV6-5 to TRBJ1-2, with 8 bases aligning to TRBD1. The CDR3 runs to 13 residues. Trimming removed 5 bases from V and 5 bases from J; junction bases left unmatched: 4. CDR1 is MNHEY and CDR2 is SVGAGI in the germline V gene.

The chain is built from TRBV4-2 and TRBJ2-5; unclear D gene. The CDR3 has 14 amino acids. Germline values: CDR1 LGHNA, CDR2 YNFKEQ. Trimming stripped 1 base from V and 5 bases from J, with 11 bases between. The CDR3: CASSQVSPEETQYF. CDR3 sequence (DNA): TGTGCCAGCAGCCAAGTATCCCCGGAGGAGACCCAGTACTTC.

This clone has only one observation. The CDR3 loop is CASSQGGRPGEQYF. The CDR3, as DNA: TGTGCCAGCAGCCAAGGGGGGCGTCCAGGGGAGCAGTACTTC. V usage is TRBV3-1 (or the pseudogene TRBV3-2) and J usage is TRBJ2-7; weak D call: TRBD1 (6 bases). V dropped 1 base and J dropped 7 bases, with 14 bases sitting between them. Germline loops: CDR1 LGHDT, CDR2 YNNKEL (reference sequence). The CDR3 extends over 14 amino acids.